The rows below give T cell receptor beta chains drawn from one sample of a study of blood T cell repertoires in COVID-19. Data came from immunoSEQ multiplex PCR; TCRdb stores just in-frame clones and leaves some out. This table holds about 130,000 clones, 65% to 90% found once. Sequenced material: peripheral blood. These receptors originate from a man older than 75 with active or convalescent COVID-19. The CDR3 runs from the conserved cysteine through the conserved F or W. Each record gives: clone size, D gene, V gene, J gene, CDR3 DNA, CDR3 protein. The D gene is left open where the match is weak. Clone size appears in some rows only: once, few, many, or a class for an expanded clone.

>NA|TRBD1|TRBV4-1|TRBJ2-2
TGCGCCAGCAGCCCCATCCCACCGGGACAGGGCTTCGCGAACACCGGGGAGCTGTTTTTT
CASSPIPPGQGFANTGELFF
>NA|NA|TRBV18|TRBJ2-3
TGTGCCAGCTCACCTCGGGAGACTCCTAGCACAGATACGCAGTATTTT
CASSPRETPSTDTQYF
>NA|TRBD1|TRBV30|TRBJ2-1
TGTGCCTTTGCGGGGACAGGGGGTGGTGAGCAGTTCTTC
CAFAGTGGGEQFF
>NA|NA|TRBV2|TRBJ1-5
TGTGCCAGCAGTGAGATAAGGGGTGGTAATCAGCCCCAGCATTTT
CASSEIRGGNQPQHF
>NA|TRBD1|TRBV5-1|TRBJ2-7
TGCGCCAGCAGCCCACCCCCGGGACAGGGTAACGAGCAGTACTTC
CASSPPPGQGNEQYF
>few|NA|TRBV9|TRBJ1-2
TGTGCCAGCAGCGCCCGGGCGGGGAACGGCTACACCTTC
CASSARAGNGYTF
>NA|TRBD2|TRBV9|TRBJ2-7
TGTGCCAGCAGCGCCGGGACTAGCAGGAACGAGCAGTACTTC
CASSAGTSRNEQYF
>NA|NA|TRBV30|TRBJ1-1
TGTGCCTGGAGTGTCCGAGGGTACAACACTGAAGCTTTCTTT
CAWSVRGYNTEAFF
>NA|NA|TRBV18|TRBJ1-5
TGTGCCAGCTCACCACGGGTAGGGGATAGCAATCAGCCCCAGCATTTT
CASSPRVGDSNQPQHF
>NA|TRBD2|TRBV10-3|TRBJ2-7
TGTGCCACGGGGACTAGCGGGGATTACGAGCAGTACTTC
CATGTSGDYEQYF
>NA|NA|TRBV7-9|TRBJ1-5
TGTGCCAGCAGCTTATCGCCAGGGGAGCTGCCCCAGCATTTT
CASSLSPGELPQHF
>once|NA|TRBV2|TRBJ1-1
TGTGCCAGCGCGAAAACCGGGGGTGGCACTGAAGCTTTCTTT
CASAKTGGGTEAFF
>NA|TRBD1|TRBV4-1|TRBJ2-3
TGCGCCAGCAGCCAAGGGGACAGGGCTCCTTCGGGGGATACGCAGTATTTT
CASSQGDRAPSGDTQYF